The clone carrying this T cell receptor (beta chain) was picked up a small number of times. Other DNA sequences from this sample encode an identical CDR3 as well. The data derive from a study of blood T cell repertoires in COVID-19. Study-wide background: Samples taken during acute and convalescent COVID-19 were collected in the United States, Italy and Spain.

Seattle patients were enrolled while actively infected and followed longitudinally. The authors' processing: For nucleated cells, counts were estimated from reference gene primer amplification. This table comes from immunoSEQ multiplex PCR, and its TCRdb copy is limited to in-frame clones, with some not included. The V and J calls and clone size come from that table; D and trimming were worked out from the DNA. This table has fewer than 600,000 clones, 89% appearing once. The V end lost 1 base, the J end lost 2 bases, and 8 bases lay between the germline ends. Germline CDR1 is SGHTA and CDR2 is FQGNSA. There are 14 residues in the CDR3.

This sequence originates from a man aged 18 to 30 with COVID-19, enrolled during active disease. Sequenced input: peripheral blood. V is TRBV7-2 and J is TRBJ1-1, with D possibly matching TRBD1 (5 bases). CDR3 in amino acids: CASSLVGGNTEAFF. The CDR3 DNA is TGTGCCAGCAGCTTAGTCGGGGGAAACACTGAAGCTTTCTTT. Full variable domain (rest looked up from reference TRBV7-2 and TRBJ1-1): GAGVSQSPSNKVTEKGKDVELRCDPISGHTALYWYRQSLGQGLEFLIYFQGNSAPDKSGLPSDRFSAERTGGSVSTLTIQRTQQEDSAVYLCASSLVGGNTEAFFGQGTRLTVV.